The 28 T cell receptor beta chains given below trace back to one sample, sequenced in a study of Ad26.COV2.S vaccination and SARS-CoV-2 variants (dated by TCRdb to about 2021). The sample's treatment or condition label is to be understood as: some 20 received Ad26.COV2.S at low or high dose, single or two shots; several received placebo; per-sample allocation not given. For vaccine and placebo recipients, repertoires were sequenced using samples collected on day 63 after the first injection. The receptor library was made with the immunoSEQ multiplex PCR assay. TCRdb limited this immuneACCESS table to in-frame rearrangements with V and J called. A share of clones is missing; checked studies link under half to unresolved V genes, and the rest is unexplained. The table for this sample lists some 400,000 clones; around nine tenths of them were counted only once. Around 2% of the sample is taken by the ten largest.

The sequenced sample was peripheral blood, obtained in a trial of Ad26.COV2.S vaccine versus placebo. These TCRs come from a person between 18 and 65 years old who received the Ad26.COV2.S COVID-19 vaccine or a placebo.

This CDR3 is CASSLVGRGVNTGELFF. CDR3 nucleotides: TGTGCCAGCAGCTTAGTCGGCAGGGGGGTGAACACCGGGGAGCTGTTTTTT. This chain uses TRBV7-2 with TRBJ2-2; D possibly corresponds to TRBD1 (7 bases). This CDR3 has 17 amino acids. Deletions cut 1 base from V and 1 base from J, with 13 bases between. Germline lookup yields CDR1 SGHTA and CDR2 FQGNSA.

The CDR3 nucleotides read TGCGCCAGCAGCTTGGAACGAAGCAGAGGTAGAGAGACCCAGTACTTC. Amino acid sequence: CASSLERSRGRETQYF. The chain uses TRBV5-1 and TRBJ2-5; D gene unclear. Germline assignment: CDR1 SGHRS and CDR2 YFSETQ. The CDR3 is 16 amino acids. Between the trimmed V and J ends, which lost 0 bases and 4 bases, there was a span of 16 bases.

V and J are TRBV27 and TRBJ2-2; D may be TRBD2 (7 bases). CDR1 is MNHEY, CDR2 SMNVEV, per germline (reference sequence). This CDR3 is built from 16 residues. Trimming cost V 1 base and J 5 bases, with 14 bases left between them. CDR3 coding DNA: TGTGCCAGCAGTTTATGGCAGGGGAGGGGAACCGGGGAGCTGTTTTTT. Encoded protein: CASSLWQGRGTGELFF.

The chain links TRBV4-2 to TRBJ2-3; 10 nucleotides match TRBD2. From germline, CDR1 is LGHNA and CDR2 YNFKEQ. V lost 1 base and J lost 5; bases outside the gene matches: 6. The CDR3 is 16 residues long. The DNA for the CDR3 is TGTGCCAGCAGCCAAGTCGGGACTAGCGCACAAGATACGCAGTATTTT. It specifies CASSQVGTSAQDTQYF.

The chain combines TRBV6-2 or TRBV6-3 with TRBJ2-7; a weak D match, TRBD2 (5 bases). The CDR3 totals 16 residues. Between the trimmed V and J ends, which lost 2 bases and 0 bases, there was a span of 14 bases. CDR1 is MNHEY and CDR2 is SVGEGT in the germline V gene. In nucleotides, the CDR3 is TGTGCCAGCAGTTACGATAATCGGCGGGCCTCCTACGAGCAGTACTTC. Residues: CASSYDNRRASYEQYF.

Here the CDR3 reads CASSLICRTGPYEQYF. The DNA for the CDR3 is TGTGCCAGCAGCTTAATTTGTAGGACAGGGCCCTACGAGCAGTACTTC. The chain is built from TRBV7-3 and TRBJ2-7, with 8 bases identical to TRBD1. The CDR3 covers 16 residues. Germline values: CDR1 SGHTA, CDR2 FQGTGA. V shed 1 base, J shed 2 bases, and the junction held 7 bases outside the gene matches.

This clone was detected once. The sample holds other DNA sequences that translate to the same CDR3. CDR3 loop: CASSPGTVNTEAFF. The CDR3, as DNA: TGTGCCAGCAGTCCAGGGACCGTGAACACTGAAGCTTTCTTT. This chain links TRBV28 with TRBJ1-1; tentatively, D is TRBD1 (5 bases). Germline V lookup: CDR1 MDHEN, CDR2 SYDVKM. The CDR3 contains 14 residues. V was cut by 5 bases and J by 0 bases, with 10 bases left in between.

This clone is a singleton in its sample. J is TRBJ2-7 and V is TRBV3-1 (or the pseudogene TRBV3-2); D not certain. The CDR3 has 15 amino acids. Per the germline V gene, CDR1 is LGHDT and CDR2 is YNNKEL (reference sequence). V was pared by 4 bases and J by 2 bases, with 15 bases between. CDR3 amino acids: CASSLSDTVAYEQYF. The CDR3 DNA sequence: TGTGCCAGCAGCCTTTCCGATACAGTGGCCTACGAGCAGTACTTC.

This chain links TRBV7-2 with TRBJ2-1; no clear D gene. The V and J ends lost 1 base and 5 bases respectively, with 12 bases between them. CDR3 length equals 15 residues. CDR1 SGHTA and CDR2 FQGNSA come from the germline V gene. In nucleotides, the CDR3 is TGTGCCAGCAGCTTAGGGAGTCAGGCTCACAATGAGCAGTTCTTC. The encoded protein is CASSLGSQAHNEQFF.

There are a few counts of this clone. The CDR3 sequence: CASSLGGLAGDEQFF. The CDR3 nucleotides are TGTGCCAGCAGCTTAGGGGGACTAGCGGGAGACGAGCAGTTCTTC. The chain links TRBV7-2 to TRBJ2-1; TRBD2 matches at 14 bases. The CDR3 contains 15 residues. The V gene's germline CDR1 is SGHTA and CDR2 FQGNSA. J gave up 10 bases and V 1 base, and 3 bases lay outside the gene matches.

The rearrangement uses TRBV5-6 and TRBJ2-7, with 9 bases fitting TRBD1. J lost 3 bases, V lost 3 bases, and 7 bases had no gene match. The length of the CDR3 is 15 residues. Germline lookup yields CDR1 SGHDT and CDR2 YYEEEE. In DNA form, the CDR3 reads TGTGCCAGCAGCTCCGGACAGGGGAATTTCTACGAGCAGTACTTC. It specifies CASSSGQGNFYEQYF.

The rearrangement joins TRBV5-6 to TRBJ2-7, with TRBD1 matching over 7 bases. The CDR3 length is 14 residues. Per the germline V gene, CDR1 is SGHDT and CDR2 is YYEEEE. Trimming cost V 2 bases and J 5 bases; bases outside gene matches: 7. CDR3 coding DNA: TGTGCCAGCAGCTTAGCCCTGGACAGGAACGAGCAGTACTTC. Its translation: CASSLALDRNEQYF.

V and J are TRBV27 and TRBJ1-2, with D tentatively TRBD1 (6 bases). Trimming pared 6 bases from V and 4 bases from J, leaving 9 bases between. CDR1 and CDR2 from the germline V gene are MNHEY and SMNVEV (reference sequence). The CDR3 extends over 12 amino acids. The DNA for the CDR3 is TGTGCCAGCAGCCCGGACAGCTATGGCTACACCTTC. The encoded protein is CASSPDSYGYTF.

The chain links TRBV7-9 to TRBJ1-2, with D unclear. The CDR3 is made up of 15 amino acids. V gave up 3 bases and J gave up 8 bases, with 19 bases separating them. The germline V gene encodes CDR1 SEHNR and CDR2 FQNEAQ (reference sequence). The CDR3 coding sequence is TGTGCCAGCAGCTTCAGAGGGCGGCTGAGTGGCGGCTACACCTTC. Its protein is CASSFRGRLSGGYTF.

The chain carries TRBV28 and TRBJ1-3, with 9 positions matching TRBD1. Germline trimming cut 7 bases from V and 0 bases from J; bases unmatched to any gene: 4. The CDR3 length is 15 residues. Germline V gives CDR1 MDHEN, CDR2 SYDVKM. In DNA form, the CDR3 reads TGTGCCAGCAAGCTGACAGGGGGCTCTGGAAACACCATATATTTT. Protein product: CASKLTGGSGNTIYF.

V gene TRBV6-5 combines with J gene TRBJ2-2, with D possibly called TRBD1 or TRBD2 (6 bases each). This CDR3 region has 13 residues. The germline V and J ends were trimmed by 7 bases and 6 bases, with 12 bases remaining between them. CDR1 is MNHEY, CDR2 SVGAGI, per germline. CDR3 sequence: CASNQGGSGELFF. The CDR3, as DNA: TGTGCCAGCAACCAAGGGGGGTCCGGGGAGCTGTTTTTT.

The genes are TRBV14 and TRBJ1-2; D not certain. V lost 0 bases to trimming and J lost 5 bases, with 7 bases between them. CDR3 length equals 13 residues. Germline-derived CDR1 and CDR2 are SGHDN and FVKESK. In DNA, the CDR3 is TGTGCCAGCAGCCAAGATTTCGGATATGGCTACACCTTC. Its translation: CASSQDFGYGYTF.

The chain links TRBV11-3 to TRBJ1-1, with D possibly TRBD1 on 5 matching bases. This CDR3 comprises 14 residues. The V gene lost 6 bases and the J gene lost 0 bases, with 11 bases spanning the gap. CDR1 and CDR2 (germline): SGHNT, YENEEA. The CDR3 here is CASRETAMNTEAFF. Here the CDR3 DNA reads TGTGCCAGCAGGGAGACAGCCATGAACACTGAAGCTTTCTTT.

This clone was counted once. The rearrangement links TRBV18 to TRBJ2-1; 10 bases line up with TRBD1. V trimming: 1 base; J trimming: 8 bases; junction bases outside the gene matches: 2. Germline V gene sequence: CDR1 KGHSH, CDR2 LQKENI. CDR3 length equals 14 residues. The CDR3 nucleotides read TGTGCCAGCTCACCACGGACAGGGGGAGATGAGCAGTTCTTC. Translated: CASSPRTGGDEQFF.

This sequence joins TRBV7-3 and TRBJ2-1; 7 positions match TRBD2. V lost 5 bases to trimming and J lost 7 bases; unmatched junction nucleotides: 14. There are 16 residues in the CDR3. Germline V lookup: CDR1 SGHTA, CDR2 FQGTGA. CDR3 coding DNA: TGTGCCAGCAGCGAAAACTCTCTAGCGGTTGGGAATGAGCAGTTCTTC. This gives the protein CASSENSLAVGNEQFF.

This chain connects TRBV7-8 to TRBJ2-1; 11 bases are a match to TRBD2. The CDR3 covers 15 residues. Germline loops: CDR1 SGHVS, CDR2 FQNEAQ. Germline trimming cut 4 bases from V and 4 bases from J; bases unmatched to any gene: 3. CDR3 sequence (DNA): TGTGCCAGCAGCTCGGGACTAGCGGAGTACAATGAGCAGTTCTTC. It encodes CASSSGLAEYNEQFF.

The chain couples TRBV6-5 to TRBJ2-1, with TRBD1 matching over 9 bases. Germline-derived CDR1 and CDR2 are MNHEY and SVGAGI. V lost 6 bases and J lost 16; bases outside the gene matches: 10. The CDR3 is 12 residues long. In DNA, the CDR3 is TGTGCCAGCAGGGGACAGGGTGTAATTTACTTCTTC. Residues: CASRGQGVIYFF.

This chain connects TRBV28 to TRBJ2-2; D not certain. Germline V gene data show CDR1 as MDHEN and CDR2 as SYDVKM. CDR3 size: 13 residues. The germline V and J ends were trimmed by 6 bases and 3 bases, with 8 bases remaining between them. The DNA of the CDR3 is TGTGCCAGCAGAGGACCATACACCGGGGAGCTGTTTTTT. Translated, it gives CASRGPYTGELFF.

The V and J genes are TRBV7-8 and TRBJ2-1, with 11 bases fitting TRBD2. Germline V gives CDR1 SGHVS, CDR2 FQNEAQ. The ends lost 2 bases at V and 4 bases at J; junction bases unmatched: 4. There are 16 residues in the CDR3. The CDR3 protein is CASSLRGLAVYNEQFF. The CDR3 DNA reads TGTGCCAGCAGCTTAAGGGGACTAGCGGTGTACAATGAGCAGTTCTTC. The whole variable domain, remainder taken from reference TRBV7-8 and TRBJ2-1, is GAGVSQSPRYKVAKRGQDVALRCDPISGHVSLFWYQQALGQGPEFLTYFQNEAQLDKSGLPSDRFFAERPEGSVSTLKIQRTQQEDSAVYLCASSLRGLAVYNEQFFGPGTRLTVL.

V is TRBV6-1 and J is TRBJ1-2; TRBD1 is a possible D gene (6 bases). The length of the CDR3 is 13 residues. Trimming left V 1 base short and J 10 bases short, with 13 bases between. In germline, CDR1 is MNHNS, CDR2 SASEGT. The CDR3: CASSEGQDIAYTF. The CDR3 region has the DNA TGTGCCAGCAGTGAAGGACAGGATATAGCCTACACCTTC.

The rearrangement links TRBV7-9 to TRBJ1-1; no firm D call. V lost 4 bases to trimming and J lost 6 bases, with 6 bases between them. The CDR3 spans 11 residues. CDR1 and CDR2 (germline): SEHNR, FQNEAQ (reference sequence). CDR3 residues: CASSSLSEAFF. CDR3 DNA: TGTGCCAGCAGCTCCCTCTCTGAAGCTTTCTTT.

The CDR3 loop reads CASSPVRGTDTQYF. The CDR3 DNA is TGTGCCAGCAGCCCAGTAAGGGGCACAGATACGCAGTATTTT. The rearrangement joins TRBV11-2 to TRBJ2-3; unclear D gene. The length of the CDR3 is 14 residues. Between the trimmed V and J ends, which lost 5 bases and 1 base, there was a span of 10 bases. CDR1 SGHAT and CDR2 FQNNGV come from the germline V gene.

This sequence joins TRBV9 and TRBJ2-3; D possibly corresponds to TRBD1 (5 bases). Germline lookup yields CDR1 SGDLS and CDR2 YYNGEE. The CDR3 consists of 16 residues. Trimming cost V 0 bases and J 2 bases, with 13 bases left between them. The CDR3 is CASSVEPRGATDTQYF. The CDR3 bases are TGTGCCAGCAGCGTAGAGCCGCGTGGGGCCACAGATACGCAGTATTTT.